These 5 T cell receptor beta chains were sequenced from one sample in a study of control samples from healthy donors and cancer patients. Clones were sequenced by immunoSEQ multiplex PCR, and TCRdb holds only the in-frame ones, with some missing. Here the sample spans 75,000 to 95,000 clones, more than 80% being singletons. Input material: blood. These receptors were collected from a woman under 40 in good health.

V and J are TRBV28 and TRBJ2-7; TRBD1 might be the D (6 bases). Germline loops: CDR1 MDHEN, CDR2 SYDVKM. V was clipped by 2 bases and J by 4 bases, with 12 bases between them. The CDR3 extends over 14 amino acids. The DNA of the CDR3 is TGTGCCAGCAGTTTAGGGCAGGGGACGTACGAGCAGTACTTC. Its protein is CASSLGQGTYEQYF.

The chain carries TRBV15 and TRBJ2-3; D is perhaps TRBD1 (6 bases). This CDR3 has 15 amino acids. The germline V gene encodes CDR1 LNHNV and CDR2 YYDKDF (reference sequence). The V and J ends lost 3 bases and 1 base respectively, with 11 bases between them. Written as DNA, the CDR3 is TGTGCCACCAGCAGTACAGGGTTGGGCACAGATACGCAGTATTTT. Its translation is CATSSTGLGTDTQYF.

The CDR3 region has the DNA TGTGCCACCAGCAAAAGCCCTATATACGAGCAGTACTTC. It is translated as CATSKSPIYEQYF. The chain couples TRBV15 to TRBJ2-7; D remains unclear. The germline V gene encodes CDR1 LNHNV and CDR2 YYDKDF (reference sequence). The CDR3 extends over 13 amino acids. Trimming pared 4 bases from V and 4 bases from J, leaving 11 bases between.

The chain links TRBV19 to TRBJ1-5; D remains unclear. The V end lost 6 bases, the J end lost 0 bases, and 12 bases lay between the germline ends. The CDR3 totals 15 residues. The V gene's germline CDR1 is LNHDA and CDR2 SQIVND (reference sequence). Here the CDR3 reads CASRVAYYSNQPQHF. The CDR3 DNA follows: TGTGCCAGTAGGGTTGCTTATTATAGCAATCAGCCCCAGCATTTT.

This chain uses TRBV7-6 with TRBJ2-7, with TRBD1 identical over 8 bases. Germline V gene sequence: CDR1 SGHVS, CDR2 FNYEAQ. This CDR3 comprises 17 residues. Germline trimming cut 1 base from V and 2 bases from J; bases unmatched to any gene: 10. The CDR3 DNA sequence: TGTGCCAGCAGCTTAGGGTCGAGTTTGACAGGGGCCTACGAGCAGTACTTC. It encodes CASSLGSSLTGAYEQYF.